This TCR beta chain was captured in a study of beta chain features in type 1 diabetes. Study overall: Sorted cells examined across all samples numbered approximately 100 million. Regarding the study as a whole: Highly expressing activated T cells could be over-counted with a cDNA template. Significant though moderate, a shortening of TCRB CDR3s appeared in all four CD4+ subsets of Type 1 diabetes patients.

This clone has more than one count but fewer than ten. Its target is not known. Trimming cost V 1 base and J 1 base; bases outside gene matches: 2. Per germline, CDR1 SGHTA and CDR2 FQGNSA. CDR3 length: 15 residues. The sequenced template was cDNA made from the entire isolated RNA. Clones were read by immunoSEQ multiplex PCR, and TCRdb kept only the in-frame ones, dropping some. The sample contains about 120,000 clones, around 16% of which appear only once. The chain has TRBV7-2 and TRBJ2-3, with 7 bases lining up with TRBD1. Sequencing used central memory CD4+ T cells from blood. The receptor was derived from a man younger than 30 with type 1 diabetes. In DNA, the CDR3 is TGTGCCAGCAGCTTAGTTCAGGGGGGCACAGATACGCAGTATTTT. Protein: CASSLVQGGTDTQYF. Combining the CDR3 with reference TRBV7-2 and TRBJ2-3 gives the whole variable domain GAGVSQSPSNKVTEKGKDVELRCDPISGHTALYWYRQSLGQGLEFLIYFQGNSAPDKSGLPSDRFSAERTGGSVSTLTIQRTQQEDSAVYLCASSLVQGGTDTQYFGPGTRLTVL.